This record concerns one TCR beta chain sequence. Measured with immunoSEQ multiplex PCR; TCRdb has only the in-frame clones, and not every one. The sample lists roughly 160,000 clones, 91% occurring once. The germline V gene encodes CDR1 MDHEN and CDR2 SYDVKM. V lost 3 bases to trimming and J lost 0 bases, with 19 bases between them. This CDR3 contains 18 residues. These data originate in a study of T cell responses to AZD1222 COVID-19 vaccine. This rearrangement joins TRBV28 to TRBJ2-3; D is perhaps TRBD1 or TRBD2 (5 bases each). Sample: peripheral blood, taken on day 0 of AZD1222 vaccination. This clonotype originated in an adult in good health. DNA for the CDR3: TGTGCCAGCAGTTTGGGACGCCAGGGCACACGGAGCACAGATACGCAGTATTTT. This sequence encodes CASSLGRQGTRSTDTQYF.